This record concerns one TCR beta chain sequence. The data are from a study of blood T cell repertoires in COVID-19. The overall study: PBMCs, B-cell-depleted T cells, or T cells provided the cDNA or gDNA that made up the material.

Profiling relied on immunoSEQ multiplex PCR, and the TCRdb table lists in-frame clones only, not all of them. Of roughly 110,000 clones in the sample, about 89% were seen once. This CDR3 has 13 amino acids. CDR1 is GTSNPN, CDR2 SVGIG, per germline (reference sequence). V lost 6 bases to trimming and J lost 6 bases; unmatched junction nucleotides: 10. The sample consisted of peripheral blood. J is TRBJ2-7 and V is TRBV30, with TRBD1 identical over 8 bases. The source is a human donor with acute or convalescent COVID-19. The donor label of this sample is uncertain. The CDR3 DNA reads TGTGCCTGCTCTGGACAGGGCTGGCCCGAGCAGTACTTC. Its translation: CACSGQGWPEQYF.